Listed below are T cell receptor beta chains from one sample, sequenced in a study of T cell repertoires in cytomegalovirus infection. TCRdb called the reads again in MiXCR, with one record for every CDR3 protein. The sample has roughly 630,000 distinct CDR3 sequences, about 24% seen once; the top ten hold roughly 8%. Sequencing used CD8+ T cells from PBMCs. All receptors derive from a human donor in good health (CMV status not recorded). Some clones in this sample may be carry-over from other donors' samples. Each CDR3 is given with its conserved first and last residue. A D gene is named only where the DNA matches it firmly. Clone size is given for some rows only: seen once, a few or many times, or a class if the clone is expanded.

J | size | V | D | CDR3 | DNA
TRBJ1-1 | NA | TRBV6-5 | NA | CASSYPGIGDTEAFF | TGTGCCAGCAGTTACCCTGGGATTGGAGACACTGAAGCTTTCTTT
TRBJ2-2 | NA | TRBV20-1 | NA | CSARITGELFF | TGCAGTGCTAGAATAACCGGGGAGCTGTTTTTT
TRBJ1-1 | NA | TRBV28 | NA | CASSLTKGNTEAFF | TGTGCCAGCAGTCTAACAAAAGGGAACACTGAAGCTTTCTTT
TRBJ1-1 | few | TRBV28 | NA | CASSLDSTGGGTEAFF | TGTGCCAGCAGTTTAGATAGTACGGGCGGGGGCACTGAAGCTTTCTTT
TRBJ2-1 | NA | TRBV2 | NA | CASSGPRNNEQFF | TGTGCCAGCAGCGGCCCGAGGAACAATGAGCAGTTCTTC
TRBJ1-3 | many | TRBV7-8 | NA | CASESWVVAGNTIYF | TGTGCCAGCGAGTCCTGGGTAGTAGCTGGAAACACCATATATTTT
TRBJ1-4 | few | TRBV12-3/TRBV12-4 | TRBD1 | CASKLTGGNEKLFF | TGTGCCAGCAAACTCACAGGGGGAAATGAAAAACTGTTTTTT
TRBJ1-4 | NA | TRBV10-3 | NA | CAISGTNEKLFF | TGTGCCATCAGTGGGACAAATGAAAAACTGTTTTTT
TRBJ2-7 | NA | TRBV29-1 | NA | CSVVEGGTYEQHF | TGCAGCGTTGTTGAGGGGGGGACCTACGAGCAGCACTTC
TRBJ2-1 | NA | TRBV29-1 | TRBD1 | CSEGTGDSNEQFF | TGCAGCGAAGGGACAGGGGATAGCAATGAGCAGTTCTTC
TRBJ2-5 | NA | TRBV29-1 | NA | CSVESVSAAGGTQYF | TGCAGCGTTGAATCCGTTTCTGCCGCGGGTGGGACCCAGTACTTC
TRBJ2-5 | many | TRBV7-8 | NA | CASSLTDQETQYF | TGTGCCAGCAGCTTAACAGACCAAGAGACCCAGTACTTC
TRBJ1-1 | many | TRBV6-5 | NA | CASRLTGEMNTEAFF | TGTGCCAGCAGATTAACCGGGGAAATGAACACTGAAGCTTTCTTT
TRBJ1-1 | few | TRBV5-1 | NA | CASSLVNSLNTEAFF | TGCGCCAGCAGCTTGGTTAACAGTTTGAACACTGAAGCTTTCTTT
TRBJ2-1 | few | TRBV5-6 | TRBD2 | CASSLEGKLADYNEQFF | TGTGCCAGCAGCTTGGAAGGTAAACTAGCGGATTACAATGAGCAGTTCTTC
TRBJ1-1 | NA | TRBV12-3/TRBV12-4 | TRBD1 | CASSGPGQGTTEAFF | TGTGCCAGCAGTGGACCGGGACAGGGTACCACTGAAGCTTTCTTT
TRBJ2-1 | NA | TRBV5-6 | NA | CASSFGTGIYNEQFF | TGTGCCAGCAGCTTCGGAACAGGAATTTACAATGAGCAGTTCTTC
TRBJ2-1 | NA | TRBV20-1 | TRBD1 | CSARHGQVTYNEQFF | TGCAGTGCTAGACATGGACAGGTAACCTACAATGAGCAGTTCTTC
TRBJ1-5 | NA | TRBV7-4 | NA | CASKAGNQPQHF | TGTGCCAGCAAGGCGGGCAATCAGCCCCAGCATTTT
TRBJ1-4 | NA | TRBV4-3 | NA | CACSQDSSLSNEKLFF | TGCGCCTGCAGCCAAGATTCCAGCCTATCTAATGAAAAACTGTTTTTT
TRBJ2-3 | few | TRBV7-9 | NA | CASSPGPWLDTQYF | TGTGCCAGCAGCCCGGGACCATGGCTAGATACGCAGTATTTT
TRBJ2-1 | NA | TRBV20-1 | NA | CSARVGPTYNEQFF | TGCAGTGCTAGAGTAGGCCCTACCTACAATGAGCAGTTCTTC
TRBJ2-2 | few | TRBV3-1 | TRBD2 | CASTSGTSVMTGELFF | TGTGCCAGCACTTCCGGGACTAGCGTTATGACCGGGGAGCTGTTTTTT
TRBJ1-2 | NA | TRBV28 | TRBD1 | CVTGTGGYGYTF | TGTGTCACGGGGACAGGAGGCTATGGCTACACCTTC
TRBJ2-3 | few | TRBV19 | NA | CASSISDRGMDTQYF | TGTGCCAGTAGTATATCGGACCGGGGTATGGATACGCAGTATTTT
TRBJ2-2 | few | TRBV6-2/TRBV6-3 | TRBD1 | CASSYEMGTANTGELFF | TGTGCCAGCAGTTACGAGATGGGGACAGCGAACACCGGGGAGCTGTTTTTT
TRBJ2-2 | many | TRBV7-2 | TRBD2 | CASSFRDYSPGELFF | TGTGCCAGCAGCTTCCGGGACTACTCCCCCGGGGAGCTGTTTTTT
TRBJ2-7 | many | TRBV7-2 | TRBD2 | CASSPLAGYHEQYF | TGTGCCAGCAGCCCACTAGCGGGGTACCACGAGCAGTACTTC
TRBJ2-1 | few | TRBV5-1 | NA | CASSLGLPREQFF | TGCGCCAGCAGCTTGGGGCTTCCAAGAGAGCAGTTCTTC
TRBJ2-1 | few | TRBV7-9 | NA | CASTQSYNEQFF | TGTGCCAGCACCCAATCTTACAATGAGCAGTTCTTC
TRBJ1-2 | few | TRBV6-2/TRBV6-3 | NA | CASSIGWTPYGYTF | TGTGCCAGCAGTATCGGCTGGACACCCTATGGCTACACCTTC
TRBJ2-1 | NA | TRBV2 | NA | CASSVWTAYNEQFF | TGTGCCAGCAGTGTTTGGACAGCCTACAATGAGCAGTTCTTC
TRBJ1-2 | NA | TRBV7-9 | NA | CASSLVTKEGYTF | TGTGCCAGCAGCTTAGTTACGAAGGAAGGCTACACCTTC
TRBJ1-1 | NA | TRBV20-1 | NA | CSATFNTEAFF | TGCAGTGCTACCTTCAACACTGAAGCTTTCTTT
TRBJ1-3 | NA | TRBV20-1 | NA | CSARDGKAGNTIYF | TGCAGTGCTAGAGATGGGAAAGCGGGAAACACCATATATTTT
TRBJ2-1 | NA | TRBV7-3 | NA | CASSQWQSSYNEQFF | TGTGCCAGCAGCCAGTGGCAGAGCTCCTACAATGAGCAGTTCTTC
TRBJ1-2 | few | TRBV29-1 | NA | CSVVPPHYGYTF | TGCAGCGTTGTTCCCCCGCATTATGGCTACACCTTC
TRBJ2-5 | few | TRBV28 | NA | CASSSGQAGPRFQETQYF | TGTGCCAGCAGTTCCGGACAGGCGGGGCCCCGGTTCCAAGAGACCCAGTACTTC
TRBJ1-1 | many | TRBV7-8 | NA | CASSFGRSGTEAFF | TGTGCCAGCAGCTTCGGCAGGTCGGGCACTGAAGCTTTCTTT
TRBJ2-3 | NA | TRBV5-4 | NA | CASSSDHDTQYF | TGTGCCAGCAGCTCGGACCACGATACGCAGTATTTT
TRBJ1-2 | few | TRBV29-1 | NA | CSVVGGHDYGYTF | TGCAGCGTTGTGGGTGGGCACGACTATGGCTACACCTTC
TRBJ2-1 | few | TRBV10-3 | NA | CAIRIRGTPDNEQFF | TGTGCCATCAGGATCAGGGGTACCCCAGACAATGAGCAGTTCTTC
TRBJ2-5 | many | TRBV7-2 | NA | CALGGETQYF | TGTGCCCTCGGTGGGGAGACCCAGTACTTC
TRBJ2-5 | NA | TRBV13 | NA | CASSPTRGGDQETQYF | TGTGCCAGCAGCCCGACTAGAGGGGGGGACCAAGAGACCCAGTACTTC
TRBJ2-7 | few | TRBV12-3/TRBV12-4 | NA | CASRDWGNPMGYEQYF | TGTGCCAGCAGAGATTGGGGGAATCCGATGGGCTACGAGCAGTACTTC
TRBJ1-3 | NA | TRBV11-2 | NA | CVSSLDSRTAGNTIYF | TGTGTCAGCAGCTTAGATAGCAGGACCGCTGGAAACACCATATATTTT
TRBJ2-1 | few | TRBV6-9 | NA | CASSSPPSSYNEQFF | TGTGCCAGCAGTTCCCCTCCGAGCTCCTACAATGAGCAGTTCTTC
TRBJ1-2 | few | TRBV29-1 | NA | CSVGREGPIGYTF | TGCAGCGTGGGGCGGGAGGGCCCTATCGGCTACACCTTC
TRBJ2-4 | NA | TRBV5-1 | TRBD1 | CASSVEQGVAAKNIQYF | TGCGCCAGCAGCGTGGAGCAGGGGGTGGCGGCCAAAAACATTCAGTACTTC
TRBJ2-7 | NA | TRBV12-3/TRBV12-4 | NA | CASSFAGANYEQYF | TGTGCCAGCAGTTTTGCGGGGGCGAACTACGAGCAGTACTTC
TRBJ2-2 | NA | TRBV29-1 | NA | CSVDTENTGELFF | TGCAGCGTTGACACGGAGAACACCGGGGAGCTGTTTTTT
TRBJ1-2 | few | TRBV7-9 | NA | CASSLLQGRNNYGYTF | TGTGCCAGCAGCCTACTCCAGGGGAGGAACAACTATGGCTACACCTTC
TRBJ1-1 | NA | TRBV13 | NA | CASSSEGFNTEAFF | TGTGCCAGCAGCTCAGAAGGCTTCAACACTGAAGCTTTCTTT
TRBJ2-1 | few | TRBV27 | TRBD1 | CASSFLGTGEFNEQFF | TGTGCCAGCAGTTTTTTGGGGACAGGGGAATTCAATGAGCAGTTCTTC
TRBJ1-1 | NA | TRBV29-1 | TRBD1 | CSVEDSQGANTEAFF | TGCAGCGTTGAAGATTCCCAGGGGGCTAACACTGAAGCTTTCTTT
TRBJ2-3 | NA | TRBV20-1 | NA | CSARENLQVVYTDTQYF | TGCAGTGCTAGAGAAAACCTACAGGTGGTCTACACAGATACGCAGTATTTT
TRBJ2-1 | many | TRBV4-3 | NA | CASSQDTGPTGGEQFF | TGCGCCAGCAGCCAAGATACAGGGCCCACCGGGGGGGAGCAGTTCTTC
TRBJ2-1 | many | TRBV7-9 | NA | CASSLWPPPSSYNEQFF | TGTGCCAGCAGCTTGTGGCCCCCTCCGAGCTCCTACAATGAGCAGTTCTTC